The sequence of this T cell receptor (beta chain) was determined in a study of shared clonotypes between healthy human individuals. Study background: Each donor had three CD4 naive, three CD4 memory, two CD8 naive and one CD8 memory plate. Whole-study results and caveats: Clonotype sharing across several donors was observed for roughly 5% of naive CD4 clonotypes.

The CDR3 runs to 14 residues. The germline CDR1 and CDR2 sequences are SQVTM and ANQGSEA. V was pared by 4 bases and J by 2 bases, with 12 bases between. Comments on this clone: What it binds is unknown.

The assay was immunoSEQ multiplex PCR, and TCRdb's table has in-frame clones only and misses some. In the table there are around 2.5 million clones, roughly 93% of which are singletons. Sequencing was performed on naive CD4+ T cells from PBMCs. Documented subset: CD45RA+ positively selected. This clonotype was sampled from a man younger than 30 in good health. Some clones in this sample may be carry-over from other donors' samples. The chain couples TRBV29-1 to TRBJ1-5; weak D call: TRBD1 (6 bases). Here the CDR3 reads CSVVAGAGNQPQHF. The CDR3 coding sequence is TGCAGCGTTGTAGCGGGGGCAGGCAATCAGCCCCAGCATTTT.